These 29 T cell receptor beta chains originate from one sample sequenced in a study of cytomegalovirus exposure and HLA in healthy donors. Produced via immunoSEQ multiplex PCR; TCRdb's table is partial and in-frame only. The table includes roughly 100,000 clones, around 90% detected once. Sample: PBMCs. The receptors here all came from a woman younger than 30 in good health and CMV-seropositive.

The chain carries TRBV5-4 and TRBJ2-7; 7 nucleotides agree with TRBD1. The CDR3 sequence is 12 residues long. J lost 3 bases, V lost 5 bases, and 2 bases had no gene match. The V gene's germline CDR1 is SGHNT and CDR2 YYREEE (reference sequence). CDR3 in DNA: TGTGCCAGCAGTCGGGACAGCTACGAGCAGTACTTC. It is translated as CASSRDSYEQYF. Full variable domain (missing parts from reference TRBV5-4 and TRBJ2-7): ETGVTQSPTHLIKTRGQQVTLRCSSQSGHNTVSWYQQALGQGPQFIFQYYREEENGRGNFPPRFSGLQFPNYSSELNVNALELDDSALYLCASSRDSYEQYFGPGTRLTVT.

This sequence joins TRBV25-1 and TRBJ1-5; TRBD1 aligns across 9 bases. Germline lookup yields CDR1 MGHDK and CDR2 SYGVNS. Trimming cost V 2 bases and J 4 bases; bases outside gene matches: 12. The CDR3 runs 18 residues. In DNA, the CDR3 is TGTGCCAGCAGTGAACTAGGGACAGGGCACTTTCTAAATCAGCCCCAGCATTTT. Translated: CASSELGTGHFLNQPQHF.

V is TRBV5-5 and J is TRBJ2-1; perhaps TRBD2 as D (5 bases). CDR3 length equals 14 residues. Trimming shortened V by 4 bases and J by 5 bases, and 13 bases separated the two germline ends. CDR1 SGHKS and CDR2 YYEKEE come from the germline V gene (reference sequence). The DNA for the CDR3 is TGTGCCAGCAGCACCAGAGGGCCCAACAATGAGCAGTTCTTC. As protein: CASSTRGPNNEQFF.

The chain joins TRBV10-2 to TRBJ1-5; 7 bases match TRBD1. V lost 7 bases to trimming and J lost 6 bases; unmatched junction nucleotides: 9. Germline V CDR1 and CDR2: WSHSY, SAAADI. CDR3 length: 14 amino acids. For the CDR3, the DNA is TGCGCCAGCACGTTTAAGCAGGGGGGTCAGCCCCAGCATTTT. It codes for CASTFKQGGQPQHF.

This chain uses TRBV28 with TRBJ2-4; maybe TRBD1 (5 bases). The ends were cut back, 5 bases at V and 0 bases at J, with 11 bases in the middle. Germline V lookup: CDR1 MDHEN, CDR2 SYDVKM. This CDR3 comprises 15 residues. CDR3 DNA: TGTGCCAGCAGTCTCTACAGGTTAGCCAAAAACATTCAGTACTTC. Protein: CASSLYRLAKNIQYF. Drawing the rest from reference TRBV28 and TRBJ2-4, the complete variable domain is DVKVTQSSRYLVKRTGEKVFLECVQDMDHENMFWYRQDPGLGLRLIYFSYDVKMKEKGDIPEGYSVSREKKERFSLILESASTNQTSMYLCASSLYRLAKNIQYFGAGTRLSVL.

V gene TRBV9 combines with J gene TRBJ2-3; D may be TRBD1 (5 bases). V lost 0 bases, J lost 4 bases, and 9 bases lay in between. CDR3 size: 14 residues. Germline V gene data show CDR1 as SGDLS and CDR2 as YYNGEE. Written as DNA, the CDR3 is TGTGCCAGCAGCGTAGAGCAGGGCCCAGATACGCAGTATTTT. Protein: CASSVEQGPDTQYF.

The V call is TRBV18, the J call TRBJ2-7; 7 bases are shared with TRBD1. Germline CDR1 and CDR2: KGHSH and LQKENI. This CDR3 contains 14 residues. With 2 bases clipped from V and 6 bases from J, the junction kept 7 bases outside the gene matches. The CDR3 reads CASSPWDSSGEQYF. The CDR3 DNA follows: TGTGCCAGCTCACCATGGGACAGTTCGGGCGAGCAGTACTTC.

V is TRBV6-1 and J is TRBJ1-3, with D unclear. Trimming removed 2 bases from V and 7 bases from J, with 12 bases in between. The CDR3 consists of 14 residues. The germline V gene has CDR1 MNHNS and CDR2 SASEGT. CDR3 DNA: TGTGCCAGCAGTGAACGGTCCGTAGTCAACACCATATATTTT. Its translation is CASSERSVVNTIYF.

The chain links TRBV5-4 to TRBJ2-2, with 12 nucleotides matching TRBD2. From germline, CDR1 is SGHNT and CDR2 YYREEE (reference sequence). This CDR3 contains 16 residues. J lost 5 bases, V lost 2 bases, and 4 bases had no gene match. The CDR3 region has the DNA TGTGCCAGCAGCTTTAATCTAGCGGGGGGGACCGGGGAGCTGTTTTTT. It codes for CASSFNLAGGTGELFF.

The chain joins TRBV2 to TRBJ1-1; perhaps TRBD1 as D (5 bases). From germline, CDR1 is SNHLY and CDR2 FYNNEI. This CDR3 spans 13 amino acids. V dropped 4 bases and J dropped 5 bases, with 11 bases sitting between them. CDR3 protein: CASSGRTTTEAFF. The DNA of the CDR3 is TGTGCCAGCAGTGGGCGGACAACTACTGAAGCTTTCTTT.

The chain has TRBV27 and TRBJ2-3; 7 positions match TRBD1. The length of the CDR3 is 15 residues. V was clipped by 5 bases and J by 2 bases; unmatched bases: 7. CDR1 is MNHEY and CDR2 is SMNVEV in the germline V gene (reference sequence). The CDR3 region has the DNA TGTGCCAGCAGTCGATTCGGGACAGCCACAGATACGCAGTATTTT. It yields the protein CASSRFGTATDTQYF.

The CDR3 spells CASSVNPRTGDYEQYF. The CDR3, as DNA: TGTGCCAGCAGCGTTAACCCCCGGACAGGGGACTACGAGCAGTACTTC. The chain links TRBV9 to TRBJ2-7, with 9 bases aligning to TRBD1. The V gene end was trimmed by 2 bases and the J gene end by 3 bases; junction bases not matched to a gene: 9. CDR3 size: 16 residues. Germline V gene lookup returns CDR1 SGDLS and CDR2 YYNGEE.

This clone was detected only once. The chain recombines TRBV7-9 with TRBJ2-1; possible D gene TRBD1, 5 bases. With 5 bases removed from V and 8 bases from J, the gap between germline ends came to 13 bases. This CDR3 is built from 13 residues. Germline CDR1 and CDR2: SEHNR and FQNEAQ (reference sequence). The CDR3 DNA follows: TGTGCCAGCAGCGACTCTAGGACACATGAGCAGTTCTTC. This gives the protein CASSDSRTHEQFF.

J is TRBJ1-1 and V is TRBV19; TRBD1 is a possible D gene (5 bases). Germline V CDR1 and CDR2: LNHDA, SQIVND (reference sequence). The CDR3 spans 13 residues. V gave up 7 bases and J gave up 0 bases, with 9 bases separating them. The CDR3 reads CASMAGLNTEAFF. Here the CDR3 DNA reads TGTGCCAGTATGGCGGGGCTGAACACTGAAGCTTTCTTT. Using reference TRBV19 and TRBJ1-1 for the parts outside the CDR3, the full variable domain is DGGITQSPKYLFRKEGQNVTLSCEQNLNHDAMYWYRQDPGQGLRLIYYSQIVNDFQKGDIAEGYSVSREKKESFPLTVTSAQKNPTAFYLCASMAGLNTEAFFGQGTRLTVV.

The chain has TRBV5-1 and TRBJ1-1; D remains ambiguous. Germline CDR1 SGHRS, CDR2 YFSETQ. Trimming took off 0 bases at V and 2 bases at J, with 8 bases between the two ends. This CDR3 has 14 amino acids. The CDR3 DNA reads TGCGCCAGCAGCTTGGTGGGCGAAAACACTGAAGCTTTCTTT. It translates to CASSLVGENTEAFF.

The rearrangement joins TRBV20-1 to TRBJ2-5, with a tentative D call TRBD2 (5 bases). The V gene's germline CDR1 is DFQATT and CDR2 SNEGSKA (reference sequence). V lost 2 bases and J 5 bases, leaving 6 bases between the germline ends. This CDR3 contains 11 residues. CDR3 nucleotide sequence: TGCAGTGCTAGAACGGGGGAGACCCAGTACTTC. This translates into CSARTGETQYF.

This chain links TRBV4-1 with TRBJ2-1; 7 bases align to TRBD2. Germline V CDR1 and CDR2: MGHRA, YSYEKL. Losses at the gene ends were 0 bases for V and 9 bases for J; bases not matched to a gene: 2. The CDR3 loop spans 13 amino acids. The CDR3 DNA sequence: TGCGCCAGCAGCCAAGATCGGGGGGTTGAGCAGTTCTTC. This encodes CASSQDRGVEQFF.

The chain couples TRBV2 to TRBJ1-5; maybe TRBD1 (6 bases). CDR3 length: 16 residues. The ends were cut back, 6 bases at V and 2 bases at J, with 17 bases in the middle. CDR1 SNHLY and CDR2 FYNNEI come from the germline V gene. This chain's CDR3 is CASRARGGAGNQPQHF. Written as DNA, the CDR3 is TGTGCCAGCAGGGCTAGGGGGGGCGCGGGCAATCAGCCCCAGCATTTT.

This rearrangement joins TRBV5-4 to TRBJ2-4; 7 positions match TRBD1. V lost 3 bases to trimming and J lost 3 bases; unmatched junction nucleotides: 9. The CDR3 has 16 amino acids. Germline lookup yields CDR1 SGHNT and CDR2 YYREEE (reference sequence). The CDR3 loop reads CASSSGQQWDKNIQYF. DNA of the CDR3: TGTGCCAGCAGCTCGGGACAGCAATGGGACAAAAACATTCAGTACTTC.

The V call is TRBV7-2, the J call TRBJ1-1; 9 nucleotides agree with TRBD1. V lost 5 bases and J lost 10; bases outside the gene matches: 14. Germline CDR1 is SGHTA and CDR2 is FQGNSA. The CDR3 has 15 amino acids. The CDR3 region is CASSPGTGSSRAAFF. Written as DNA, the CDR3 is TGTGCCAGCAGCCCTGGGACAGGGTCGAGTAGGGCAGCTTTCTTT.

This chain joins TRBV4-2 and TRBJ1-2, with TRBD1 matching 8 bases. Germline V CDR1 and CDR2: LGHNA, YNFKEQ. V was clipped by 7 bases and J by 2 bases; unmatched bases: 9. The CDR3 length is 15 residues. CDR3 sequence: CASTPQGGENYGYTF. The CDR3 coding sequence is TGTGCCAGCACCCCACAGGGGGGTGAGAACTATGGCTACACCTTC.

The rearrangement joins TRBV18 to TRBJ2-4, with TRBD1 matching 8 bases. The CDR3 consists of 14 residues. The germline V gene has CDR1 KGHSH and CDR2 LQKENI. With 2 bases clipped from V and 7 bases from J, the junction kept 4 bases outside the gene matches. The CDR3 sequence: CASSPTTGVNIQYF. In DNA, the CDR3 is TGTGCCAGCTCACCAACGACAGGGGTGAACATTCAGTACTTC.

The V and J genes are TRBV6-1 and TRBJ2-7; D is perhaps TRBD1 (6 bases). CDR1 and CDR2 (germline): MNHNS, SASEGT. Trimming pared 2 bases from V and 4 bases from J, leaving 15 bases between. CDR3 length: 15 residues. The CDR3 here is CASSERSGVGYEQYF. The CDR3 nucleotides read TGTGCCAGCAGTGAACGGTCAGGGGTAGGTTACGAGCAGTACTTC.

The chain uses TRBV28 and TRBJ1-2, with D possibly being TRBD1 (5 bases). With 3 bases removed from V and 3 bases from J, the gap between germline ends came to 17 bases. CDR3 length: 16 residues. Germline lookup yields CDR1 MDHEN and CDR2 SYDVKM. The CDR3 nucleotides read TGTGCCAGCAGTTTTTTCGGGGGATTAGGGGACTATGGCTACACCTTC. This sequence encodes CASSFFGGLGDYGYTF.

The chain combines TRBV6-5 with TRBJ2-3, with D tentatively TRBD2 (6 bases). Trimming stripped 8 bases from V and 0 bases from J, with 15 bases between. The germline gives CDR1 MNHEY, CDR2 SVGAGI. The length of the CDR3 is 15 residues. CDR3: CASADSGLSTDTQYF. For the CDR3, the DNA is TGTGCCAGCGCAGATAGCGGACTTAGCACAGATACGCAGTATTTT.

The V gene is TRBV4-1, the J gene TRBJ2-1, with D unresolved. V lost 1 base, J lost 6 bases, and 7 bases lay in between. CDR3 size: 13 residues. Per germline, CDR1 MGHRA and CDR2 YSYEKL. The CDR3 loop reads CASSQAISNEQFF. CDR3 in DNA: TGCGCCAGCAGCCAAGCCATTAGCAATGAGCAGTTCTTC.

The chain uses TRBV18 and TRBJ1-4, with no clear D. There are 13 residues in the CDR3. V was shortened by 5 bases and J by 6 bases, with 10 bases between the two germline ends. In germline, CDR1 is KGHSH, CDR2 LQKENI. CDR3 region: CASSKFRYEKLFF. The CDR3 DNA reads as TGTGCCAGCTCAAAGTTTCGGTATGAAAAACTGTTTTTT.

The gene calls are TRBV18 and TRBJ1-5; 8 nucleotides align to TRBD1. After removal of 0 bases from V and 2 bases from J, the junction contained 3 bases not matched to a gene. Per germline, CDR1 KGHSH and CDR2 LQKENI. The CDR3 length is 16 residues. In nucleotides, the CDR3 is TGTGCCAGCTCACCACCGATGGGACAGGGCAATCAGCCCCAGCATTTT. The encoded protein is CASSPPMGQGNQPQHF.

The chain recombines TRBV6-1 with TRBJ2-5; 10 bases are a match to TRBD1. The germline gives CDR1 MNHNS, CDR2 SASEGT. The length of the CDR3 is 15 residues. The trim removed 4 bases at V and 5 bases at J, leaving 7 bases unmatched. CDR3 nucleotides: TGTGCCAGCAGTGTTGGGACAGGGGTGGGCGAGACCCAGTACTTC. Translating gives CASSVGTGVGETQYF.